This T cell receptor (beta chain) emerged from a study of blood T cell repertoires in COVID-19. Study-level background: Acute-phase and convalescent COVID-19 samples originated in the United States, Italy and Spain. Nucleic acid was either cDNA or gDNA, and it came from T cells, B-cell-depleted T cells, or PBMCs.

Trimming stripped 3 bases from V and 7 bases from J, with 15 bases between. From germline, CDR1 is SNHLY and CDR2 FYNNEI. The CDR3 sequence is 14 residues long. Assay: immunoSEQ multiplex PCR; the TCRdb copy retains only in-frame clones and omits some. The sample carries tens of thousands of clones, 65% to 90% recorded once. This clone was seen just once. The chain recombines TRBV2 with TRBJ1-2; D is uncertain. Material: peripheral blood. The sequence derives from a woman in her fifties or sixties with acute or convalescent COVID-19. CDR3: CASSENIRSRGYTF. The CDR3 DNA is TGTGCCAGCAGTGAGAATATACGTTCGCGTGGCTACACCTTC.